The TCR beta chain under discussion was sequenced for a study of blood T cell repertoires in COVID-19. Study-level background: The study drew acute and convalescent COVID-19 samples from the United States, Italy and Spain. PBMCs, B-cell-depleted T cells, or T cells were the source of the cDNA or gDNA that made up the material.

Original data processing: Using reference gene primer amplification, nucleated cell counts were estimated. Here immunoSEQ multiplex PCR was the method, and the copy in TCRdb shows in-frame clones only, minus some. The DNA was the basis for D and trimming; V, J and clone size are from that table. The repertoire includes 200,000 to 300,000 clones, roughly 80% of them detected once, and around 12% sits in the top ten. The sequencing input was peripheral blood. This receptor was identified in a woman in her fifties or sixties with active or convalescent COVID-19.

The CDR3 region is CASSDTGDDLYGYTF. Written as DNA, the CDR3 is TGTGCCAGCAGCGACACAGGGGATGACCTCTATGGCTACACCTTC. The V gene is TRBV5-6, the J gene TRBJ1-2, with 7 bases aligning to TRBD1. CDR1 and CDR2 (germline): SGHDT, YYEEEE. The J segment lost 4 bases and the V segment lost 4 bases, leaving 10 bases of the junction unmatched. CDR3 length: 15 residues.